These 27 T cell receptor beta chains were all obtained from the same sample, sequenced in a study of T cell responses to AZD1222 COVID-19 vaccine. The assay was immunoSEQ multiplex PCR, and TCRdb's table has in-frame clones only and misses some. The sample lists roughly 84,000 clones; 80% to 90% were seen once. Here the sequenced sample was peripheral blood, taken 28 days after the second AZD1222 dose. These receptors all come from an adult who received the AZD1222 COVID-19 vaccine.

The table lists this clone with a count of one. This chain joins TRBV29-1 and TRBJ1-2, with a weak D call TRBD1 (5 bases). Germline loops: CDR1 SQVTM, CDR2 ANQGSEA. The CDR3 has 13 residues. Between the trimmed V and J ends, which lost 5 bases and 3 bases, there was a span of 13 bases. The CDR3 DNA reads as TGCAGCGTTCGCAGGGTAGAGGACTATGGCTACACCTTC. Protein: CSVRRVEDYGYTF.

The rearrangement uses TRBV10-1 and TRBJ2-7; D possibly corresponds to TRBD2 (5 bases). The V gene's germline CDR1 is WNHNN and CDR2 SYGVQD (reference sequence). The CDR3 loop spans 16 amino acids. Trimming left V 2 bases short and J 0 bases short, with 14 bases between. DNA of the CDR3: TGCGCCAGCAGTGAGCAGGAGGACCACCTCTCCTACGAGCAGTACGTC. Translation: CASSEQEDHLSYEQYV.

This clone was seen just once. The chain recombines TRBV12-3 or TRBV12-4 with TRBJ2-3, with D unclear. The length of the CDR3 is 13 residues. The V gene lost 3 bases and the J gene lost 0 bases, with 4 bases spanning the gap. CDR3 loop: CASSLGSTDTQYF. CDR3 DNA: TGTGCCAGCAGTTTGGGAAGCACAGATACGCAGTATTTT.

CDR3 sequence (DNA): TGTGCCATCACGGTAACAGGGGGCCTGAACACTGAAGCTTTCTTT. Protein sequence: CAITVTGGLNTEAFF. The V and J genes are TRBV10-3 and TRBJ1-1, with TRBD1 matching over 9 bases. Germline V gene sequence: CDR1 ENHRY, CDR2 SYGVKD. Trimming removed 7 bases from V and 0 bases from J; junction bases left unmatched: 6. The CDR3 is 15 amino acids.

As DNA, the CDR3 is TGTGCCAGCAGCCCCCGCGTGCTCATCTCTGGAAACACCATATATTTT. Its translation is CASSPRVLISGNTIYF. This chain uses TRBV11-2 with TRBJ1-3; D remains unclear. There are 16 residues in the CDR3. From germline, CDR1 is SGHAT and CDR2 FQNNGV. V was clipped by 5 bases and J by 0 bases, with 14 bases between them.

V is TRBV5-1 and J is TRBJ1-1; tentative D call: TRBD1 (6 bases). Between the trimmed V and J ends, which lost 7 bases and 4 bases, there was a span of 14 bases. The CDR3 covers 13 residues. Germline V gene lookup returns CDR1 SGHRS and CDR2 YFSETQ. Here the CDR3 reads CASGTGRFTEAFF. DNA of the CDR3: TGCGCCAGCGGAACAGGGCGGTTCACTGAAGCTTTCTTT.

V is TRBV3-1 (or the pseudogene TRBV3-2) and J is TRBJ1-1, with 7 bases identical to TRBD1. This CDR3 comprises 15 residues. The J segment lost 6 bases and the V segment lost 3 bases, leaving 10 bases of the junction unmatched. Germline V lookup: CDR1 LGHDT, CDR2 YNNKEL (reference sequence). For the CDR3, the DNA is TGTGCCAGCAGCCATTGGACAGGCCGGCGCGCTGAAGCTTTCTTT. This translates into CASSHWTGRRAEAFF.

The CDR3 DNA reads TGCGCCAGCAGCCTAGGCTTACAGAGCTCCTACAATGAGCAGTTCTTC. Amino acid sequence: CASSLGLQSSYNEQFF. The chain links TRBV4-3 to TRBJ2-1; D unclear. Trimming shortened V by 4 bases and J by 0 bases, and 13 bases separated the two germline ends. The CDR3 runs to 16 residues. Germline V gives CDR1 LGHNA, CDR2 YSLEER.

This chain joins TRBV7-2 and TRBJ2-2; D ambiguous. Per germline, CDR1 SGHTA and CDR2 FQGNSA. The CDR3 is 16 residues long. Trimming took off 5 bases at V and 1 base at J, with 14 bases between the two ends. The CDR3, as DNA: TGTGCCAGCAGCCGTCCCCCCCTAATGAACACCGGGGAGCTGTTTTTT. It translates to CASSRPPLMNTGELFF.

The CDR3 reads CASSYWTGARYEQYV. The CDR3 bases are TGTGCCAGCAGCTATTGGACAGGGGCGAGGTACGAGCAGTACGTC. This rearrangement joins TRBV11-3 to TRBJ2-7; 9 bases align to TRBD1. The CDR3 is made up of 15 amino acids. CDR1 SGHNT and CDR2 YENEEA come from the germline V gene. Losses at the gene ends were 4 bases for V and 4 bases for J; bases not matched to a gene: 8.

The V gene is TRBV2, the J gene TRBJ1-4, with D possibly being TRBD1 (6 bases). V lost 3 bases and J 0 bases, leaving 8 bases between the germline ends. Germline CDR1 SNHLY, CDR2 FYNNEI. This CDR3 region has 15 residues. CDR3 coding DNA: TGTGCCAGCAGTGAGGGGGCTGCAACTAATGAAAAACTGTTTTTT. This translates into CASSEGAATNEKLFF.

The genes are TRBV7-2 and TRBJ2-1; D gene ambiguous. V was trimmed by 5 bases and J by 6 bases, leaving 11 bases between them. Per the germline V gene, CDR1 is SGHTA and CDR2 is FQGNSA. The CDR3 is made up of 13 amino acids. CDR3 loop: CASSTRNRNEQFF. CDR3 bases: TGTGCCAGCAGCACCCGGAACCGCAATGAGCAGTTCTTC. Full variable domain (missing parts from reference TRBV7-2 and TRBJ2-1): GAGVSQSPSNKVTEKGKDVELRCDPISGHTALYWYRQSLGQGLEFLIYFQGNSAPDKSGLPSDRFSAERTGGSVSTLTIQRTQQEDSAVYLCASSTRNRNEQFFGPGTRLTVL.

This clone was observed once. This sequence joins TRBV6-4 and TRBJ1-6; a weak D match, TRBD1 (5 bases). Germline CDR1 MRHNA, CDR2 SNTAGT. The CDR3 has 14 amino acids. V lost 7 bases and J lost 7, with 14 bases in between. In nucleotides, the CDR3 is TGTGCCAGCACCCCGAACCCAGGGAATTCACCCCTCCACTTT. Encoded protein: CASTPNPGNSPLHF.

The genes are TRBV7-2 and TRBJ2-3; possible D gene TRBD2, 6 bases. The V end lost 0 bases, the J end lost 0 bases, and 7 bases lay between the germline ends. In germline, CDR1 is SGHTA, CDR2 FQGNSA. The CDR3 runs 15 residues. The CDR3 DNA sequence: TGTGCCAGCAGCTTAGCGCGGGGTAGCACAGATACGCAGTATTTT. It specifies CASSLARGSTDTQYF.

This chain connects TRBV10-3 to TRBJ1-2; 7 nucleotides match TRBD1. The germline V gene has CDR1 ENHRY and CDR2 SYGVKD. With V trimmed by 3 bases and J by 6 bases, 7 bases remained unmatched. CDR3 length: 14 residues. CDR3 residues: CAISDYRGEDGYTF. The CDR3 bases are TGTGCCATCAGTGACTACAGGGGCGAAGATGGCTACACCTTC.

The V and J genes are TRBV6-5 and TRBJ1-3; unclear D gene. This CDR3 is built from 15 residues. With 0 bases removed from V and 0 bases from J, the gap between germline ends came to 6 bases. The germline V gene has CDR1 MNHEY and CDR2 SVGAGI. This CDR3 reads CASSYSQRSGNTIYF. In DNA, the CDR3 is TGTGCCAGCAGTTACTCACAGCGCTCTGGAAACACCATATATTTT.

The chain couples TRBV7-6 to TRBJ1-1; D is perhaps TRBD1 (6 bases). The CDR3 has 11 residues. Deletions cut 8 bases from V and 5 bases from J, with 9 bases between. Germline V CDR1 and CDR2: SGHVS, FNYEAQ. Here the CDR3 reads CASLQGTEAFF. CDR3 DNA sequence: TGTGCCAGCTTACAGGGAACTGAAGCTTTCTTT.

The CDR3 is CATSGSTDTQYF. The CDR3 DNA reads TGTGCCACCAGTGGGAGCACAGATACGCAGTATTTT. The V call is TRBV24-1, the J call TRBJ2-3, with D unclear. Germline CDR1 KGHDR, CDR2 SFDVKD. Trimming cost V 5 bases and J 0 bases, with 2 bases left between them. The CDR3 extends over 12 amino acids.

The V gene is TRBV6-5, the J gene TRBJ1-5; tentative D call: TRBD1 (5 bases). V shed 4 bases and J shed 2 bases, with 12 bases lying between them. The CDR3 consists of 15 residues. Looked up from germline, CDR1 is MNHEY and CDR2 is SVGAGI. The CDR3 bases are TGTGCCAGCAGTTTCTTTTGGGGGGGCAATCAGCCCCAGCATTTT. This codes for CASSFFWGGNQPQHF.

The V and J genes are TRBV18 and TRBJ1-2; 9 bases line up with TRBD1. The length of the CDR3 is 15 residues. From germline, CDR1 is KGHSH and CDR2 LQKENI. V gave up 3 bases and J gave up 8 bases; unmatched junction bases: 10. The CDR3 here is CASSPSQGANHGYTF. For the CDR3, the DNA is TGTGCCAGCTCACCCTCACAGGGGGCGAATCACGGCTACACCTTC. The full variable domain, with the rest looked up from reference TRBV18 and TRBJ1-2, is NAGVMQNPRHLVRRRGQEARLRCSPMKGHSHVYWYRQLPEEGLKFMVYLQKENIIDESGMPKERFSAEFPKEGPSILRIQQVVRGDSAAYFCASSPSQGANHGYTFGSGTRLTVV.

The rearrangement links TRBV20-1 to TRBJ2-3, with 10 bases aligning to TRBD2. CDR3 length: 15 amino acids. The J segment lost 6 bases and the V segment lost 3 bases, leaving 9 bases of the junction unmatched. Germline V gene lookup returns CDR1 DFQATT and CDR2 SNEGSKA (reference sequence). This chain's CDR3 is CSASLTSGSPDTQYF. In nucleotides, the CDR3 is TGCAGTGCTAGTTTGACTAGCGGGTCGCCGGATACGCAGTATTTT.

This chain joins TRBV7-2 and TRBJ1-5, with 8 bases fitting TRBD1. CDR1 and CDR2 (germline): SGHTA, FQGNSA. The CDR3 has 15 residues. Losses at the gene ends were 2 bases for V and 6 bases for J; bases not matched to a gene: 6. CDR3 sequence reads: CASSLLTGVRQPQHF. The DNA for the CDR3 is TGTGCCAGCAGCTTACTGACAGGGGTTCGTCAGCCCCAGCATTTT.

V gene TRBV15 combines with J gene TRBJ1-6; 8 bases match TRBD1. This CDR3 contains 18 residues. CDR1 LNHNV and CDR2 YYDKDF come from the germline V gene (reference sequence). Losses at the gene ends were 1 base for V and 6 bases for J; bases not matched to a gene: 11. CDR3 nucleotide sequence: TGTGCCACCAGCAGAGGACCAGGGGGCGATATGGGTAATTCACCCCTCCACTTT. As protein: CATSRGPGGDMGNSPLHF.

The genes are TRBV6-5 and TRBJ2-2; 9 nucleotides match TRBD1. This CDR3 contains 15 residues. After removal of 6 bases from V and 4 bases from J, the junction contained 6 bases not matched to a gene. Germline V CDR1 and CDR2: MNHEY, SVGAGI. In DNA form, the CDR3 reads TGTGCCAGCAGGTACAGGGGGCGCTCCACCGGGGAGCTGTTTTTT. Translated, it gives CASRYRGRSTGELFF.

The chain employs TRBV14 and TRBJ1-5; D remains unclear. V was trimmed by 2 bases and J by 4 bases, leaving 9 bases between them. The CDR3 runs to 14 residues. CDR1 and CDR2 (germline): SGHDN, FVKESK. The CDR3 spells CASSQMNSNQPQHF. The CDR3 region has the DNA TGTGCCAGCAGCCAAATGAACTCAAATCAGCCCCAGCATTTT.

The chain carries TRBV20-1 and TRBJ2-2; the match to TRBD2 covers 9 bases. Germline-derived CDR1 and CDR2 are DFQATT and SNEGSKA (reference sequence). J lost 6 bases, V lost 3 bases, and 5 bases had no gene match. The CDR3 runs 14 residues. The CDR3 DNA is TGCAGTGCTAGTAATAGCGGGAGAGCCGGGGAGCTGTTTTTT. Its translation: CSASNSGRAGELFF.

The chain employs TRBV11-3 and TRBJ2-3; TRBD2 matches 10 bases. V gave up 2 bases and J gave up 8 bases; unmatched junction bases: 7. Germline CDR1 is SGHNT and CDR2 is YENEEA. The CDR3 is 15 residues long. The CDR3 DNA reads TGTGCCAGCAGCTTACTAGCGGGAGTCGCAGGTACGCAGTATTTT. Protein sequence: CASSLLAGVAGTQYF. The full variable domain, rest sourced from reference TRBV11-3 and TRBJ2-3, is EAGVVQSPRYKIIEKKQPVAFWCNPISGHNTLYWYLQNLGQGPELLIRYENEEAVDDSQLPKDRFSAERLKGVDSTLKIQPAELGDSAVYLCASSLLAGVAGTQYFGPGTRLTVL.